The clone carrying this T cell receptor (beta chain) was seen more than once but under ten times. Antigen: not known. The length of the CDR3 is 13 residues. V lost 2 bases and J 6 bases, leaving 11 bases between the germline ends. Germline assignment: CDR1 MNHEY and CDR2 SVGEGT. The data originate from a study of response to subunit inactivated influenza vaccine. Overall study findings and caveats: New T cells are recruited in small numbers by each seasonal influenza vaccination, according to the authors' suggestion.

TCRdb processed the RT-PCR reads anew with MiXCR; each CDR3 protein has one entry. The sample lists around 760,000 distinct CDR3 sequences, over 11% occurring once. Sequences were derived from PBMCs from blood, sampled around 14 days before vaccination. The sequence derives from a man aged 50 to 60 who received an inactivated influenza vaccine. The rearrangement links TRBV6-2 or TRBV6-3 to TRBJ2-7; D ambiguous. The CDR3 region is CASSYQPAGEQYF. The CDR3 region has the DNA TGTGCCAGCAGTTACCAACCAGCCGGCGAGCAGTACTTC.